One sample yielded the 20 T cell receptor beta chains listed below, sequenced in a study of shared clonotypes between healthy human individuals (dated by TCRdb to the early 2020s). Library prep was done by the immunoSEQ multiplex PCR assay. The table was pulled from immuneACCESS by TCRdb, which kept in-frame rearrangements only. Such tables lose some clones; where checked, under half of the loss comes from unresolved V genes, and the rest has no known cause. The sample table lists about 2.4 million clones, 85% to 95% of them with a count of one. Roughly 0.15% of the sample goes to the ten largest clones. Material: naive CD4+ T cells sorted from blood. Interpreted using the paper, the cell subset or site label stands for: CD45RA+ positively selected. The receptors derive from a man younger than 30 in good health.

CDR3 sequence: CASSLGPSTSYEQYF. The CDR3 coding sequence is TGTGCCAGCAGCTTAGGACCTTCAACCTCCTACGAGCAGTACTTC. This chain connects TRBV7-6 to TRBJ2-7; D gene uncertain. Germline CDR1 is SGHVS and CDR2 is FNYEAQ. The CDR3 covers 15 residues. Trimming shortened V by 1 base and J by 0 bases, and 10 bases separated the two germline ends.

The gene calls are TRBV9 and TRBJ2-1; 9 nucleotides line up with TRBD2. Germline CDR1 is SGDLS and CDR2 is YYNGEE. J was trimmed by 7 bases and V by 1 base; bases with no gene match: 9. This CDR3 spans 16 amino acids. The chain's CDR3 is CASSVTSGRFRNEQFF. CDR3 DNA sequence: TGTGCCAGCAGCGTAACCAGCGGGAGGTTCAGGAATGAGCAGTTCTTC.

This clone was recorded once. The chain is built from TRBV29-1 and TRBJ2-7; 12 nucleotides line up with TRBD2. Germline assignment: CDR1 SQVTM and CDR2 ANQGSEA. The CDR3 totals 15 residues. The V and J ends lost 4 bases and 0 bases, in that order; junction bases with no gene match: 4. The CDR3 sequence is CSVGGLAGTSYEQYF. The CDR3 nucleotides are TGCAGCGTTGGGGGACTAGCGGGCACCTCCTACGAGCAGTACTTC.

V usage is TRBV28 and J usage is TRBJ1-1; tentatively, D is TRBD1 (5 bases). V gave up 5 bases and J gave up 0 bases, with 13 bases separating them. Germline values: CDR1 MDHEN, CDR2 SYDVKM. The CDR3 is 15 amino acids. CDR3 region: CASSTDSSMNTEAFF. The CDR3 region has the DNA TGTGCCAGCAGTACCGACAGCTCAATGAACACTGAAGCTTTCTTT.

Only one count was recorded for this clone. V and J are TRBV6-5 and TRBJ2-2, with D maybe TRBD2 (5 bases). This CDR3 spans 13 amino acids. From germline, CDR1 is MNHEY and CDR2 SVGAGI. V lost 7 bases and J lost 7, with 13 bases in between. The CDR3 protein is CASMPGVGGELFF. CDR3 bases: TGTGCCAGCATGCCCGGGGTCGGCGGGGAGCTGTTTTTT.

This clone was observed a handful of times. The J gene is TRBJ1-5, the V gene TRBV19; possible D gene TRBD1, 5 bases. Germline-derived CDR1 and CDR2 are LNHDA and SQIVND (reference sequence). The CDR3 extends over 14 amino acids. Trimming shortened V by 9 bases and J by 11 bases, and 23 bases separated the two germline ends. DNA of the CDR3: TGTGCCAGCTTCTCCGGGACCGAGGGTAGGGCCCAGCATTTT. Amino acid sequence: CASFSGTEGRAQHF. Supplemented by reference TRBV19 and TRBJ1-5, the full variable domain reads DGGITQSPKYLFRKEGQNVTLSCEQNLNHDAMYWYRQDPGQGLRLIYYSQIVNDFQKGDIAEGYSVSREKKESFPLTVTSAQKNPTAFYLCASFSGTEGRAQHFGDGTRLSIL.

This rearrangement joins TRBV5-1 to TRBJ2-2; TRBD1 matches at 7 bases. CDR3 length: 16 amino acids. The V segment lost 4 bases and the J segment 3 bases; nucleotides outside the gene matches: 9. CDR1 and CDR2 (germline): SGHRS, YFSETQ. The CDR3 region is CASSKTGQADTGELFF. The DNA of the CDR3 is TGCGCCAGCAGCAAAACAGGACAGGCGGACACCGGGGAGCTGTTTTTT.

The chain's CDR3 is CAARLQDTIYF. The CDR3 DNA is TGTGCCGCCCGCCTCCAAGACACCATATATTTT. This chain joins TRBV30 and TRBJ1-3, with D uncertain. CDR1 is GTSNPN, CDR2 SVGIG, per germline (reference sequence). V lost 8 bases and J 8 bases, leaving 13 bases between the germline ends. This CDR3 contains 11 residues.

The V gene is TRBV5-1, the J gene TRBJ1-3, with 7 bases lining up with TRBD1. Per germline, CDR1 SGHRS and CDR2 YFSETQ. J gave up 0 bases and V 4 bases, and 4 bases lay outside the gene matches. The CDR3 spans 15 residues. The CDR3 region is CASSVAGGSGNTIYF. For the CDR3, the DNA is TGCGCCAGCAGCGTCGCAGGGGGCTCTGGAAACACCATATATTTT.

This chain connects TRBV10-3 to TRBJ1-4; D gene ambiguous. Trimming cost V 4 bases and J 2 bases, with 5 bases left between them. Germline CDR1 is ENHRY and CDR2 is SYGVKD. This CDR3 comprises 13 residues. The CDR3 region has the DNA TGTGCCATCAGTGCCCGCACTAATGAAAAACTGTTTTTT. Its translation is CAISARTNEKLFF.

The chain joins TRBV30 to TRBJ2-3; 8 bases match TRBD2. Unmatched junction bases numbered 13, after V lost 1 base and J lost 4 bases. CDR1 and CDR2 (germline): GTSNPN, SVGIG (reference sequence). CDR3 size: 17 residues. CDR3 residues: CAWSAGRVSGVPDTQYF. The CDR3 coding sequence is TGTGCCTGGAGTGCCGGGAGGGTTAGTGGGGTGCCAGATACGCAGTATTTT.

V and J are TRBV7-2 and TRBJ2-7, with 7 positions matching TRBD1. This CDR3 is 15 amino acids long. Germline trimming cut 5 bases from V and 0 bases from J; bases unmatched to any gene: 7. Germline V gives CDR1 SGHTA, CDR2 FQGNSA. The CDR3 is CASSRQGLSSYEQYF. The CDR3 nucleotides read TGTGCCAGCAGCCGACAGGGATTGAGCTCCTACGAGCAGTACTTC.

The chain combines TRBV18 with TRBJ2-7; the D gene is possibly TRBD1 (5 bases). The CDR3 has 11 amino acids. The germline CDR1 and CDR2 sequences are KGHSH and LQKENI. V dropped 6 bases and J dropped 5 bases, with 8 bases sitting between them. The CDR3 nucleotides are TGTGCCAGCTCGTCAGGGAACGAGCAGTACTTC. Translation gives CASSSGNEQYF.

This chain connects TRBV29-1 to TRBJ2-3; 10 nucleotides match TRBD1. Germline CDR1 is SQVTM and CDR2 is ANQGSEA. The CDR3 has 16 residues. J gave up 4 bases and V 6 bases, and 13 bases lay outside the gene matches. In DNA form, the CDR3 reads TGCAGCGTCCAGCCCCGGGACAGGGGTTGGGCAGATACGCAGTATTTT. Translated: CSVQPRDRGWADTQYF.

This chain links TRBV15 with TRBJ2-1; 9 bases are shared with TRBD2. The CDR3 consists of 17 residues. The J segment lost 8 bases and the V segment lost 5 bases, leaving 16 bases of the junction unmatched. CDR1 and CDR2 (germline): LNHNV, YYDKDF (reference sequence). The chain's CDR3 is CATSSRLGAGGQDEQFF. CDR3 DNA sequence: TGTGCCACCAGCTCCCGTTTGGGAGCGGGGGGTCAGGATGAGCAGTTCTTC.

V is TRBV5-8 and J is TRBJ2-4; a weak D match, TRBD1 (7 bases). This CDR3 spans 17 amino acids. CDR1 and CDR2 (germline): SGHTS, YDEGEE. Between the trimmed V and J ends, which lost 5 bases and 7 bases, there was a span of 25 bases. The CDR3 bases are TGTGCCAGCAGTTTCGCCCAGAGACAGGGAGGCGGGAACATTCAGTACTTC. Translation: CASSFAQRQGGGNIQYF.

Notes on this clone: At the DNA level, this CDR3 is encoded by other sequences in the same sample as well. This rearrangement joins TRBV28 to TRBJ2-7; D call uncertain. The CDR3 has 12 amino acids. The V gene's germline CDR1 is MDHEN and CDR2 SYDVKM. V was trimmed by 4 bases and J by 3 bases, leaving 7 bases between them. The CDR3 DNA reads TGTGCCAGCAGTTCTCAAAGCTACGAGCAGTACTTC. Translated, it gives CASSSQSYEQYF.

This clone was found once. It is likely a read error, because the conserved phenylalanine at the end of the CDR3 is missing. No DNA is shown, since the ends of the CDR3 on it are uncertain; the CDR3 is the one TCRdb lists. The V gene is TRBV10-1, the J gene TRBJ2-7; TRBD2, the D gene given by the table, was not confirmed from the DNA. The CDR3 spans 12 amino acids, including both terminal residues. Germline V CDR1 and CDR2: WNHNN, SYGVQD (reference sequence). The CDR3: CASRDASGGLGA.

This chain joins TRBV5-6 and TRBJ2-7; D gene uncertain. CDR3 length: 15 amino acids. Trimming cost V 0 bases and J 4 bases, with 14 bases left between them. Germline CDR1 is SGHDT and CDR2 is YYEEEE. The CDR3 is CASSLVGLGSYEQYF. The CDR3 nucleotides are TGTGCCAGCAGCTTGGTTGGTCTCGGTTCTTACGAGCAGTACTTC.

V is TRBV6-1 and J is TRBJ2-7; no clear D gene. The CDR3 contains 11 residues. The germline gives CDR1 MNHNS, CDR2 SASEGT. V lost 7 bases and J lost 3, with 7 bases in between. The CDR3 is CASTAVYEQYF. The CDR3 DNA sequence: TGTGCCAGCACTGCCGTCTACGAGCAGTACTTC.